This is a list of T cell receptor beta chains from one sample in a study of blood T cell repertoires in COVID-19. Sequencing was performed with immunoSEQ multiplex PCR; in TCRdb, only in-frame clones are kept and a portion is missing. The repertoire includes roughly 170,000 clones, roughly nine tenths of them detected once, and 20% sits in the top ten. The sequenced sample consisted of peripheral blood. These TCRs come from a man between 65 and 79 years old with active or convalescent COVID-19. The CDR3 runs from the conserved cysteine through the conserved F or W. D genes are given only for firm matches. Part of the rows lack a size; the others show once, few, many or a class for expanded clones.

size: -
D: TRBD2
V: TRBV6-2/TRBV6-3
J: TRBJ2-1
DNA: TGTGCCAGCATCCCGACTAGCGGGGACAACTACAATGAGCAGTTCTTC
CDR3: CASIPTSGDNYNEQFF

size: -
D: TRBD1
V: TRBV6-2/TRBV6-3
J: TRBJ1-5
DNA: TGTGCCAGCAGCCCCGGGACAGGGGGCCGGCAGCCCCAGCATTTT
CDR3: CASSPGTGGRQPQHF

size: -
D: TRBD1
V: TRBV2
J: TRBJ2-7
DNA: TGTGCCAGCAGGAGGACAGGGGGAACCTACGAGCAGTACTTC
CDR3: CASRRTGGTYEQYF

size: -
D: TRBD1
V: TRBV11-2
J: TRBJ2-4
DNA: TGTGCCAGCAGCTTAGAAGACAGGGGAGGACTAGCCAAAAACATTCAGTACTTC
CDR3: CASSLEDRGGLAKNIQYF

size: -
D: TRBD2
V: TRBV5-1
J: TRBJ2-5
DNA: TGCGCCAGCAGCTTGCAGCCAGCGGGAGGGCGAGAGACCCAGTACTTC
CDR3: CASSLQPAGGRETQYF

size: -
D: -
V: TRBV19
J: TRBJ1-2
DNA: TGTGCCAGTAGCAGGACAGTCCAAATCAACTATGGCTACACCTTC
CDR3: CASSRTVQINYGYTF

size: -
D: TRBD1
V: TRBV6-2/TRBV6-3
J: TRBJ1-2
DNA: TGTGCCAGCAGCCGTAATCAGGGGGCGCAGGATGGCTACACCTTC
CDR3: CASSRNQGAQDGYTF

size: -
D: -
V: TRBV5-1
J: TRBJ2-5
DNA: TGCGCCAGCAGCTTGGGAGGTCTCACGGGGGAGACCCAGTACTTC
CDR3: CASSLGGLTGETQYF

size: -
D: -
V: TRBV28
J: TRBJ2-1
DNA: TGTGCCAGCAGTTTATTCCTGAGCTCCTACAATGAGCAGTTCTTC
CDR3: CASSLFLSSYNEQFF

size: -
D: -
V: TRBV4-3
J: TRBJ1-3
DNA: TGCGCCAGCAGCCAAGATTTTGGGCCTAGCGGGAACACCATATATTTT
CDR3: CASSQDFGPSGNTIYF

size: -
D: TRBD2
V: TRBV4-1
J: TRBJ2-7
DNA: TGCGCCAGCAGCCCTCGTGGGGAGGGCCCTCGGGACTACGAGCAGTACTTC
CDR3: CASSPRGEGPRDYEQYF

size: -
D: -
V: TRBV24-1
J: TRBJ1-1
DNA: TGTGCCACCAGGGACAGTAACACTGAAGCTTTCTTT
CDR3: CATRDSNTEAFF

size: -
D: TRBD2
V: TRBV7-3
J: TRBJ2-1
DNA: TGTGCCAGCAGCTCAGGGACTAGCGGGCGTTCCTACAATGAGCAGTTCTTC
CDR3: CASSSGTSGRSYNEQFF

size: -
D: TRBD1
V: TRBV5-1
J: TRBJ2-2
DNA: TGCGCCAGCAGCTACCCGAGACAGGGGGGCACCGGGGAGCTGTTTTTT
CDR3: CASSYPRQGGTGELFF

size: few
D: TRBD1
V: TRBV5-5
J: TRBJ2-7
DNA: TGTGCCAGCAGCTCCCAGCGGAAGAGGGGGCTCGACGAGCAGTACTTC
CDR3: CASSSQRKRGLDEQYF

size: -
D: TRBD1
V: TRBV11-2
J: TRBJ2-7
DNA: TGTGCCAGCAGCCGGACAGGGACCTACGAGCAGTACTTC
CDR3: CASSRTGTYEQYF

size: -
D: TRBD1
V: TRBV18
J: TRBJ2-7
DNA: TGTGCCAGCTCACGGACCCGGGACAGCGGCGGGTACGAGCAGTACTTC
CDR3: CASSRTRDSGGYEQYF

size: -
D: -
V: TRBV19
J: TRBJ2-3
DNA: TGTGCCAGTAGTCCCCGGAGTAGCACAGATACGCAGTATTTT
CDR3: CASSPRSSTDTQYF

size: -
D: -
V: TRBV6-5
J: TRBJ1-1
DNA: TGTGCCAGCAACAGGGTCAGATTGAACACTGAAGCTTTCTTT
CDR3: CASNRVRLNTEAFF

size: -
D: TRBD2
V: TRBV18
J: TRBJ2-3
DNA: TGTGCCAGCTCACCTACTAGCGGGGGACGCACAGATACGCAGTATTTT
CDR3: CASSPTSGGRTDTQYF

size: -
D: TRBD1
V: TRBV10-3
J: TRBJ1-4
DNA: TGTGCCATCAGGACCGGGACAGGGGCCCCCGAGGGGAAACTGTTTTTT
CDR3: CAIRTGTGAPEGKLFF

size: -
D: TRBD1
V: TRBV5-1
J: TRBJ1-2
DNA: TGCGCCAGCGCGGTAGGGGGCATCGGCTACACCTTC
CDR3: CASAVGGIGYTF

size: -
D: -
V: TRBV5-1
J: TRBJ1-1
DNA: TGCGCCAGCAGCTTGCGGGGAGGGAGTAACACTGAAGCTTTCTTT
CDR3: CASSLRGGSNTEAFF

size: -
D: TRBD1
V: TRBV6-5
J: TRBJ2-1
DNA: TGTGCCAGCAGTTACAACAGGGGGCGCGTAAATGAGCAGTTCTTC
CDR3: CASSYNRGRVNEQFF

size: -
D: -
V: TRBV29-1
J: TRBJ2-5
DNA: TGCAGCGTTGACTCGCCCGGGGAGACCCAGTACTTC
CDR3: CSVDSPGETQYF

size: -
D: -
V: TRBV7-9
J: TRBJ2-3
DNA: TGTGCCAGCAGCTTCCGTATCGAGTCAGATACGCAGTATTTT
CDR3: CASSFRIESDTQYF

size: -
D: TRBD2
V: TRBV3-1/TRBV3-2
J: TRBJ2-7
DNA: TGTGCCAGCAGCCCAGGTAGGGCTAGCGGGATTCGGCAGCAGTACTTC
CDR3: CASSPGRASGIRQQYF

size: -
D: TRBD1
V: TRBV7-3
J: TRBJ2-1
DNA: TGTGCCAGCAGCCGGGACAGGGGCAATGAGCAGTTCTTC
CDR3: CASSRDRGNEQFF